The rows below give T cell receptor beta chains drawn from one sample of a study of T-cell reconstitution after alpha-beta-depleted transplantation in children. TCRdb analysed the PCR reads with MiXCR anew, one entry per CDR3 protein. This repertoire shows hundreds of thousands of distinct CDR3 sequences, more than 10% found once; its top ten account for roughly 2.8%. The sequencing here drew on PBMCs from the stem cell graft donor, taken from the stem cell graft. These receptors were collected from a human donor who donated a stem cell graft to a child with acute lymphoblastic leukemia. CDR3s include the opening cysteine and the closing phenylalanine or tryptophan. Each record gives: clone size, D gene, V gene, J gene, CDR3 DNA, CDR3 protein. The D gene is left open where the match is weak. Some rows mark clone size as missing; the rest say once, few, many or name a class of expanded clone.

clone_size: many; d_call: TRBD1; v_call: TRBV24-1; j_call: TRBJ2-7; cdr3_nt: TGTGCCACCAGTGTTCGAAGGCAGGGGGCCGCCTACGAGCAGTACTTC; cdr3_aa: CATSVRRQGAAYEQYF
clone_size: many; d_call: -; v_call: TRBV30; j_call: TRBJ1-2; cdr3_nt: TGTGCCTGGAGGAGGACAACCGCTAGCTATGGCTACACCTTC; cdr3_aa: CAWRRTTASYGYTF
clone_size: many; d_call: -; v_call: TRBV2; j_call: TRBJ2-7; cdr3_nt: TGTGCCAGCAGGCGCGACGCTTCCTACGAGCAGTACTTC; cdr3_aa: CASRRDASYEQYF
clone_size: many; d_call: TRBD1; v_call: TRBV10-2; j_call: TRBJ2-1; cdr3_nt: TGCGCCAGTGGACAGGGGAATGAGCAGTTCTTC; cdr3_aa: CASGQGNEQFF
clone_size: -; d_call: -; v_call: TRBV30; j_call: TRBJ1-3; cdr3_nt: TGTGCCTGGATTCAGGATTCTGGAAACACCATATATTTT; cdr3_aa: CAWIQDSGNTIYF
clone_size: many; d_call: TRBD1; v_call: TRBV6-2/TRBV6-3; j_call: TRBJ1-5; cdr3_nt: TGTGCCAGCGGCGAACCGGGACAGGGGAATCAGCCCCAGCATTTT; cdr3_aa: CASGEPGQGNQPQHF
clone_size: many; d_call: TRBD2; v_call: TRBV20-1; j_call: TRBJ2-1; cdr3_nt: TGCAGTGCTTCCCGGGGAGCGGGGGGCGTCGATGAGCAGTTCTTC; cdr3_aa: CSASRGAGGVDEQFF
clone_size: few; d_call: TRBD1; v_call: TRBV12-3/TRBV12-4; j_call: TRBJ1-5; cdr3_nt: TGTGCCAGCAGTCCACATACAGGGGGCGGCAATCAGCCCCAGCATTTT; cdr3_aa: CASSPHTGGGNQPQHF
clone_size: many; d_call: -; v_call: TRBV28; j_call: TRBJ2-7; cdr3_nt: TGTGCCAGCAGTGTCCCTAGGCCTCCCTACGAGCAGTACTTC; cdr3_aa: CASSVPRPPYEQYF
clone_size: many; d_call: TRBD2; v_call: TRBV20-1; j_call: TRBJ2-1; cdr3_nt: TGCAGTGCTCTAGGACTAGCGGTTGGCAATGAGCAGTTCTTC; cdr3_aa: CSALGLAVGNEQFF
clone_size: few; d_call: -; v_call: TRBV20-1; j_call: TRBJ1-5; cdr3_nt: TGCAGTGCTAGAGATCTCCGTTCTCCTGCTGCTCAGCCCCAGCATTTT; cdr3_aa: CSARDLRSPAAQPQHF
clone_size: many; d_call: -; v_call: TRBV18; j_call: TRBJ2-7; cdr3_nt: TGTGCCAGCTCACCTTTCCTCCGGGCCGCCTACGAGCAGTACTTC; cdr3_aa: CASSPFLRAAYEQYF
clone_size: -; d_call: TRBD2; v_call: TRBV20-1; j_call: TRBJ2-1; cdr3_nt: TGCAGTGCTACCCCTAGCGGGGGGGCCCTCAATGAGCAGTTCTTC; cdr3_aa: CSATPSGGALNEQFF
clone_size: -; d_call: -; v_call: TRBV7-2; j_call: TRBJ1-6; cdr3_nt: TGTGCCAGCAGCTTAGCGAGATCAGGGAAAAAGTCACCCCTCCACTTT; cdr3_aa: CASSLARSGKKSPLHF
clone_size: -; d_call: TRBD1; v_call: TRBV10-2; j_call: TRBJ2-7; cdr3_nt: TGCGCCAGCAAACAGGGGCACTACGAGCAGTACTTC; cdr3_aa: CASKQGHYEQYF
clone_size: many; d_call: -; v_call: TRBV6-6; j_call: TRBJ1-5; cdr3_nt: TGTGCCAGCTGGGCTACAGGTTACAATCAGCCCCAGCATTTT; cdr3_aa: CASWATGYNQPQHF
clone_size: many; d_call: TRBD2; v_call: TRBV25-1; j_call: TRBJ2-3; cdr3_nt: TGTGCCAGCAGTGATACGACTAGCAGCGATACGCAGTATTTT; cdr3_aa: CASSDTTSSDTQYF
clone_size: many; d_call: -; v_call: TRBV5-1; j_call: TRBJ1-1; cdr3_nt: TGCGCCAGCAGCTTGGAGCGGGCAACAGGCACTGAAGCTTTCTTT; cdr3_aa: CASSLERATGTEAFF
clone_size: many; d_call: TRBD2; v_call: TRBV20-1; j_call: TRBJ2-3; cdr3_nt: TGCAGTGCTAGAGCCCTAGCGGGGAGCACAGATACGCAGTATTTT; cdr3_aa: CSARALAGSTDTQYF
clone_size: many; d_call: -; v_call: TRBV7-9; j_call: TRBJ1-1; cdr3_nt: TGTGCCAGCAGCTTGCAAAGGAACACTGAAGCTTTCTTT; cdr3_aa: CASSLQRNTEAFF
clone_size: many; d_call: -; v_call: TRBV27; j_call: TRBJ1-5; cdr3_nt: TGTGCCAGCAGTTTATCCAGTCTCAATCAGCCCCAGCATTTT; cdr3_aa: CASSLSSLNQPQHF
clone_size: many; d_call: TRBD1; v_call: TRBV20-1; j_call: TRBJ2-1; cdr3_nt: TGCAGTGCTAGAACCCCTCAGGGGGCAGGTGTTGAGCAGTTCTTC; cdr3_aa: CSARTPQGAGVEQFF
clone_size: -; d_call: -; v_call: TRBV19; j_call: TRBJ1-2; cdr3_nt: TGTGCCAGTAGTATAGGGGCAGGGAGCCCCTATGGCTACACCTTC; cdr3_aa: CASSIGAGSPYGYTF
clone_size: many; d_call: -; v_call: TRBV5-1; j_call: TRBJ1-4; cdr3_nt: TGCGCCAGCAGCTTGAACAGGGACTATGATGAAAAACTGTTTTTT; cdr3_aa: CASSLNRDYDEKLFF